This TCR beta chain was recovered during a study of cytomegalovirus exposure and HLA in healthy donors. General study results and limits: Common viral pathogens were later found to be apparently linked to several of the most significant clusters. With later analysis, a missense DCLRE1C variant became linked to TCR beta V- and J-gene trimming.

V dropped 1 base and J dropped 4; count of bases not matched to a gene: 9. This CDR3 region has 16 residues. Germline loops: CDR1 SGHAT, CDR2 FQNNGV. A multiplex PCR was run with 60 Vbeta primers and 13 Jbeta primers. Sequenced by immunoSEQ multiplex PCR; TCRdb stores in-frame clones only, minus some. The sample table sets out approximately 130,000 clones. For this clone: Antigen unknown.

The sequencing sample was made of PBMCs. V is TRBV11-2 and J is TRBJ1-1; 7 positions agree with TRBD1. This sequence was found in an older woman in good health and CMV-seronegative. For the CDR3, the DNA is TGTGCCAGCAGCTTAGTGGGCAGGGGGTGGACCACTGAAGCTTTCTTT. Translated, it gives CASSLVGRGWTTEAFF.